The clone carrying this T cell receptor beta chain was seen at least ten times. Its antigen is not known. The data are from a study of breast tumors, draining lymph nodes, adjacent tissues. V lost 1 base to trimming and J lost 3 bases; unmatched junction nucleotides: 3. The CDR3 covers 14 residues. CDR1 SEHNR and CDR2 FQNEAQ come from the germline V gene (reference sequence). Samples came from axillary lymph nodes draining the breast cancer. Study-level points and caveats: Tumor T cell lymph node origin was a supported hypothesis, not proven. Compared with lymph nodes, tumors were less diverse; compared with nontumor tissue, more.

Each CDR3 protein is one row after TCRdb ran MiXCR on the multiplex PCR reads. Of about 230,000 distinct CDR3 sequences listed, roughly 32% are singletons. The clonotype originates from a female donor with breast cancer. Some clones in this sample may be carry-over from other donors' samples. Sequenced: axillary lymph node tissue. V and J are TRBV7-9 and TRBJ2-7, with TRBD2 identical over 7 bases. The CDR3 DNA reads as TGTGCCAGCAGCTTAGGGCGCGGGGGCTACGAGCAGTACTTC. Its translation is CASSLGRGGYEQYF. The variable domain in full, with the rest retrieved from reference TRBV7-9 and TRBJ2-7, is DTGVSQNPRHKITKRGQNVTFRCDPISEHNRLYWYRQTLGQGPEFLTYFQNEAQLEKSRLLSDRFSAERPKGSFSTLEIQRTEQGDSAMYLCASSLGRGGYEQYFGPGTRLTVT.